The 6 T cell receptor beta chains reported below all come from one sample, sequenced in a study of blood T cell repertoires in COVID-19. Assay: immunoSEQ multiplex PCR; the TCRdb copy retains only in-frame clones and omits some. In the table there are 250,000 or so clones, over 75% of which are singletons. Sequenced sample: peripheral blood. All receptors come from a woman aged 25-40 years with acute or convalescent COVID-19.

The V call is TRBV5-4, the J call TRBJ1-5; possible D gene TRBD1, 5 bases. V was clipped by 1 base and J by 5 bases, with 13 bases between them. The CDR3 loop spans 15 amino acids. Germline-derived CDR1 and CDR2 are SGHNT and YYREEE (reference sequence). The CDR3 region has the DNA TGTGCCAGCAGCTTGTTCCCAGGGAACGATCAGCCCCAGCATTTT. Translated: CASSLFPGNDQPQHF.

The sample holds one count of this clone. This sequence joins TRBV19 and TRBJ1-2, with TRBD1 identical over 8 bases. Per the germline V gene, CDR1 is LNHDA and CDR2 is SQIVND (reference sequence). J lost 4 bases, V lost 1 base, and 5 bases had no gene match. CDR3 length: 15 amino acids. CDR3 bases: TGTGCCAGTAGTATAGGGACAGGGAAGCTCTATGGCTACACCTTC. Translating it yields CASSIGTGKLYGYTF.

The rearrangement joins TRBV6-2 or TRBV6-3 to TRBJ2-7; 15 nucleotides align to TRBD2. This CDR3 is built from 17 residues. The J segment lost 0 bases and the V segment lost 2 bases, leaving 2 bases of the junction unmatched. Germline V gene data show CDR1 as MNHEY and CDR2 as SVGEGT. The CDR3 is CASSYGLAGGPSYEQYF. CDR3 nucleotide sequence: TGTGCCAGCAGTTACGGACTAGCGGGAGGGCCCTCCTACGAGCAGTACTTC.

V and J are TRBV5-1 and TRBJ2-7; 8 nucleotides agree with TRBD2. The V segment lost 0 bases and the J segment 0 bases; nucleotides outside the gene matches: 8. CDR3 length: 17 amino acids. Per the germline V gene, CDR1 is SGHRS and CDR2 is YFSETQ. The CDR3 DNA reads as TGCGCCAGCAGCTTGGCCTTGGGCGGGACTAGCTCCTACGAGCAGTACTTC. Translated: CASSLALGGTSSYEQYF.

The genes are TRBV11-3 and TRBJ2-1; 7 bases are shared with TRBD2. Germline assignment: CDR1 SGHNT and CDR2 YENEEA. This CDR3 spans 14 amino acids. V dropped 3 bases and J dropped 4; count of bases not matched to a gene: 3. In DNA form, the CDR3 reads TGTGCCAGCAGCTTGCAGCGGGATTACAATGAGCAGTTCTTC. This gives the protein CASSLQRDYNEQFF.

The chain couples TRBV6-5 to TRBJ2-7, with D hard to call. This CDR3 contains 11 residues. Deletions cut 3 bases from V and 9 bases from J, with 9 bases between. Germline V gene lookup returns CDR1 MNHEY and CDR2 SVGAGI. CDR3 bases: TGTGCCAGCAGTTATTTAGATAGGCAGTACTTC. Amino acid sequence: CASSYLDRQYF.